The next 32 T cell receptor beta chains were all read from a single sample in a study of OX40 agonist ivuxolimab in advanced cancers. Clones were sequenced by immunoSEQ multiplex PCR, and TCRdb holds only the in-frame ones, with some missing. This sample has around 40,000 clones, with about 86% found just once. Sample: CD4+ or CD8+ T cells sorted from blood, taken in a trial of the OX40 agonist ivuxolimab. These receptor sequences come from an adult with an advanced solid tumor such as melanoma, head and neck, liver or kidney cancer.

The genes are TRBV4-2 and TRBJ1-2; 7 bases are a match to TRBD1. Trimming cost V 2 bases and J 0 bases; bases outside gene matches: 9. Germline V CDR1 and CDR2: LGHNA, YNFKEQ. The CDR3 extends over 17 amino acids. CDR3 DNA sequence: TGTGCCAGCAGCCAACAGGGCAGGACAGGAGCTAACTATGGCTACACCTTC. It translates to CASSQQGRTGANYGYTF.

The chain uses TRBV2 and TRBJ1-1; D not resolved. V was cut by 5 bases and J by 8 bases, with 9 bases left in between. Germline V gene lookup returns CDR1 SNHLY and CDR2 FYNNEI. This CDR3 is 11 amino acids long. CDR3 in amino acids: CASSFFREAFF. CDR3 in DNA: TGTGCCAGCAGTTTCTTCAGGGAAGCTTTCTTT.

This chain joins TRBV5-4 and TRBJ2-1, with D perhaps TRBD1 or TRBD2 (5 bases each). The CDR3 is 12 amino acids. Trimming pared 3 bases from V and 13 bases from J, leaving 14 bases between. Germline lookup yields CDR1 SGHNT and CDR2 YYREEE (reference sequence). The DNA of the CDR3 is TGTGCCAGCAGCTACGGGACGGAGAGCCAGTTCTTC. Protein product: CASSYGTESQFF.

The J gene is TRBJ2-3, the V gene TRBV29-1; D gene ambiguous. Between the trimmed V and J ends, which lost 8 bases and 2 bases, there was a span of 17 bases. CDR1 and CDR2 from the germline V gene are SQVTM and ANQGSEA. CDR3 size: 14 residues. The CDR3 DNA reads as TGCAGCTCTCTCGGGCAGGCCTTCACAGATACGCAGTATTTT. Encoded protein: CSSLGQAFTDTQYF.

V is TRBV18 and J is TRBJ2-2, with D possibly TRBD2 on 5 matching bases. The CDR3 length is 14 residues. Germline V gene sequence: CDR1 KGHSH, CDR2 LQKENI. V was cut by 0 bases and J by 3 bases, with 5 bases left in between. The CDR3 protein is CASSPPRDTGELFF. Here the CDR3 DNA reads TGTGCCAGCTCACCACCGAGGGACACCGGGGAGCTGTTTTTT.

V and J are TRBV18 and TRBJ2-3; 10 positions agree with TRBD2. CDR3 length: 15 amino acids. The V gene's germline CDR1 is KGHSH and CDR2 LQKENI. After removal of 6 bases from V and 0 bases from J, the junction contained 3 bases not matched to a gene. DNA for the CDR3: TGTGCCAGCTCGCTGACTAGCGGGAGCACAGATACGCAGTATTTT. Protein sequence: CASSLTSGSTDTQYF.

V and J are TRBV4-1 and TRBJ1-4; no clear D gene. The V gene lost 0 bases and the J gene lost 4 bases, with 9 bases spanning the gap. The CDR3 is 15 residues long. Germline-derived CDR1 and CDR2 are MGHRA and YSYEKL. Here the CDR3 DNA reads TGCGCCAGCAGCCAAGACCCAAGACGTAATGAAAAACTGTTTTTT. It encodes CASSQDPRRNEKLFF.

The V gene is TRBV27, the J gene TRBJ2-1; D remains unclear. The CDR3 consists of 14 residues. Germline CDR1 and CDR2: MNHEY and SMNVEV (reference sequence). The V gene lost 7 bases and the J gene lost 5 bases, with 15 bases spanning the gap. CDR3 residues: CASTLLGKNNEQFF. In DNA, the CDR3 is TGTGCCAGCACCCTCTTGGGGAAAAACAATGAGCAGTTCTTC.

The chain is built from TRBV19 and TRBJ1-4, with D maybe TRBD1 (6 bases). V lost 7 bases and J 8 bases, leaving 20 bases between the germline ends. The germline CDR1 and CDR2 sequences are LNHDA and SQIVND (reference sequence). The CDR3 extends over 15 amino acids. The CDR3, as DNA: TGTGCCAGTAATGCTGGGAACAGGGTCGGGGAAAAACTGTTTTTT. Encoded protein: CASNAGNRVGEKLFF.

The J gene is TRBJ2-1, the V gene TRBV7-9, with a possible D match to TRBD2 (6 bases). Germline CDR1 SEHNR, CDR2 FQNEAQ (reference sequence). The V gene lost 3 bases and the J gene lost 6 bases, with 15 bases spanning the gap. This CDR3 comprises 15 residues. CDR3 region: CASSFRAGLLNEQFF. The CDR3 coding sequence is TGTGCCAGCAGCTTTAGGGCGGGACTTCTCAATGAGCAGTTCTTC.

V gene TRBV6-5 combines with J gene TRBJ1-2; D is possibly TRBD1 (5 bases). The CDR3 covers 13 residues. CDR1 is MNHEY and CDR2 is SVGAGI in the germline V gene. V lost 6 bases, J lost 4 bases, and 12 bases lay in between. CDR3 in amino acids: CASRDRQSYGYTF. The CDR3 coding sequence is TGTGCCAGCAGAGATAGACAGTCCTATGGCTACACCTTC.

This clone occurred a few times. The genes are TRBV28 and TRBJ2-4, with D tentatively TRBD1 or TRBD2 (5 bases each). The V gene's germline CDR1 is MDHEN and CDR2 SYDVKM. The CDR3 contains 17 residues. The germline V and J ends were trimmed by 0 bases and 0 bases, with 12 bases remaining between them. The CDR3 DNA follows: TGTGCCAGCAGTTTATGCCCAGGGACCTTAGCCAAAAACATTCAGTACTTC. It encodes CASSLCPGTLAKNIQYF.

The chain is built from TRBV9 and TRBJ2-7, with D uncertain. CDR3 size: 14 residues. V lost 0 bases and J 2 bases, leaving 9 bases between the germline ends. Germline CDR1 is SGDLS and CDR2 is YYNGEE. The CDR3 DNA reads TGTGCCAGCAGCGTAGCGACGGAGACCTACGAGCAGTACTTC. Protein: CASSVATETYEQYF.

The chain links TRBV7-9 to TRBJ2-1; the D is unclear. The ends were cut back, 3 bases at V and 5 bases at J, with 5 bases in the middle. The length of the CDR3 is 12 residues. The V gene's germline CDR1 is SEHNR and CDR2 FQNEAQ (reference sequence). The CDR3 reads CASSFIDNEQFF. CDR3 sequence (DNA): TGTGCCAGCAGCTTCATCGACAATGAGCAGTTCTTC.

The CDR3 here is CASSLWAGVTYEQYF. DNA of the CDR3: TGCGCCAGCAGCTTGTGGGCAGGGGTTACCTACGAGCAGTACTTC. The chain recombines TRBV5-1 with TRBJ2-7, with D possibly matching TRBD1 (6 bases). CDR3 length: 15 residues. Trimming took off 1 base at V and 2 bases at J, with 13 bases between the two ends. From germline, CDR1 is SGHRS and CDR2 YFSETQ. The whole variable domain, filled in from reference TRBV5-1 and TRBJ2-7, reads KAGVTQTPRYLIKTRGQQVTLSCSPISGHRSVSWYQQTPGQGLQFLFEYFSETQRNKGNFPGRFSGRQFSNSRSEMNVSTLELGDSALYLCASSLWAGVTYEQYFGPGTRLTVT.

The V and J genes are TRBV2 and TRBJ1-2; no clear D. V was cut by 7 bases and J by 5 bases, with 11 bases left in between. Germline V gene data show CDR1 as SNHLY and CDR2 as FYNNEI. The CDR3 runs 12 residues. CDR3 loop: CASKPQSYGYTF. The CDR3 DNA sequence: TGTGCCAGCAAGCCGCAGAGTTATGGCTACACCTTC.

CDR3: CASSLAGLRLRETQYF. CDR3 DNA: TGTGCCAGCAGCTTGGCAGGGTTAAGATTGCGAGAGACCCAGTACTTC. The chain employs TRBV5-8 and TRBJ2-5; the D gene is possibly TRBD1 (5 bases). CDR1 and CDR2 (germline): SGHTS, YDEGEE. V gave up 0 bases and J gave up 4 bases, with 16 bases separating them. The CDR3 has 16 amino acids. Complete variable domain (other parts from reference TRBV5-8 and TRBJ2-5): EAGVTQSPTHLIKTRGQQATLRCSPISGHTSVYWYQQALGLGLQFLLWYDEGEERNRGNFPPRFSGRQFPNYSSELNVNALELEDSALYLCASSLAGLRLRETQYFGPGTRLLVL.

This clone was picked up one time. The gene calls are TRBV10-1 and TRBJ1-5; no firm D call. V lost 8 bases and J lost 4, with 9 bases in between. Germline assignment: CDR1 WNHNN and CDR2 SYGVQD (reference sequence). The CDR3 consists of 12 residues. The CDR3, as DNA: TGCGCCAGCCAAAGGTGGAATCAGCCCCAGCATTTT. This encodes CASQRWNQPQHF.

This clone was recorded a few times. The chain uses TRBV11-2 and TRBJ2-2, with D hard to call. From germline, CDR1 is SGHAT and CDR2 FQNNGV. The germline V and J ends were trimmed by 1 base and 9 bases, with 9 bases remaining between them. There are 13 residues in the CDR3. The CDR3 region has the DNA TGTGCCAGCAGCTTAGGGACCGCCAGGGAGCTGTTTTTT. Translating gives CASSLGTARELFF.

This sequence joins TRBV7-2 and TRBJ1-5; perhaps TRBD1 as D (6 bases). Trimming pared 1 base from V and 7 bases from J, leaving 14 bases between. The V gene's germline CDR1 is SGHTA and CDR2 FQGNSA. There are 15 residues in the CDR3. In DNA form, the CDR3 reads TGTGCCAGCAGCTTAGGAGTCGGACAGCACCAGCCCCAGCATTTT. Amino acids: CASSLGVGQHQPQHF.

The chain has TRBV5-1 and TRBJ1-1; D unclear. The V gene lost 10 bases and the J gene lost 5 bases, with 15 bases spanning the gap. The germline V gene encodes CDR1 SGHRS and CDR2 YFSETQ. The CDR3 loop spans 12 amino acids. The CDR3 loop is CASSGEGTEAFF. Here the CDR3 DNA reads TGCGCCTCGAGCGGGGAGGGAACTGAAGCTTTCTTT.

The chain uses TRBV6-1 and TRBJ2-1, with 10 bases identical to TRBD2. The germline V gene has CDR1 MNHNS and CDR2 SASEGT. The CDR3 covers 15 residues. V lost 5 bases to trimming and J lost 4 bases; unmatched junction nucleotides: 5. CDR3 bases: TGTGCCAGCAGTCCCGGACTAGCGGAGTACAATGAGCAGTTCTTC. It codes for CASSPGLAEYNEQFF.

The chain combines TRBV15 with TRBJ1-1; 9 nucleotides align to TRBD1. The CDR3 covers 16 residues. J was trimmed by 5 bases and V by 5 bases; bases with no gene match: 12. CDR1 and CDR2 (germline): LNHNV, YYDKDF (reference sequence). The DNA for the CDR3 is TGTGCCACCAGCGAATCCGCGGGGACAGGGAGGACTGAAGCTTTCTTT. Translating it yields CATSESAGTGRTEAFF.

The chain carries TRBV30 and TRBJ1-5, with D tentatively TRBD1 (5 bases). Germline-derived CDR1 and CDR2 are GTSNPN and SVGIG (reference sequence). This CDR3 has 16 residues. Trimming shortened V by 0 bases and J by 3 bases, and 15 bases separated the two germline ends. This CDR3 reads CAWSVRGVPLNQPQHF. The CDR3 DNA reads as TGTGCCTGGAGTGTACGGGGGGTCCCACTCAATCAGCCCCAGCATTTT.

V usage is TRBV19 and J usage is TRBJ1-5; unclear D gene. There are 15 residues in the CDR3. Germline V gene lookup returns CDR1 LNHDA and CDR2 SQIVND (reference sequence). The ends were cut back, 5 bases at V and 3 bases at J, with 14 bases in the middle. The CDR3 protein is CASSFEDGLNQPQHF. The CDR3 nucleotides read TGTGCCAGTAGTTTTGAGGACGGCCTCAATCAGCCCCAGCATTTT.

The CDR3 DNA reads as TGTGCCAGCTCACCCGCACAGGGTGCCTACGAGCAGTACTTC. Encoded protein: CASSPAQGAYEQYF. The chain couples TRBV18 to TRBJ2-7; D possibly corresponds to TRBD1 (6 bases). CDR1 is KGHSH, CDR2 LQKENI, per germline. Trimming shortened V by 3 bases and J by 2 bases, and 11 bases separated the two germline ends. This CDR3 spans 14 amino acids. Full variable domain (outside the CDR3, taken from reference TRBV18 and TRBJ2-7): NAGVMQNPRHLVRRRGQEARLRCSPMKGHSHVYWYRQLPEEGLKFMVYLQKENIIDESGMPKERFSAEFPKEGPSILRIQQVVRGDSAAYFCASSPAQGAYEQYFGPGTRLTVT.

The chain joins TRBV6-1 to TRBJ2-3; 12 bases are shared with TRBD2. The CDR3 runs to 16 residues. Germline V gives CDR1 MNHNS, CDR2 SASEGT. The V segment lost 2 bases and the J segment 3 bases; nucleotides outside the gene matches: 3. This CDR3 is CASSESGLAGTDTQYF. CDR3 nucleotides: TGTGCCAGCAGTGAATCGGGACTAGCGGGTACAGATACGCAGTATTTT.

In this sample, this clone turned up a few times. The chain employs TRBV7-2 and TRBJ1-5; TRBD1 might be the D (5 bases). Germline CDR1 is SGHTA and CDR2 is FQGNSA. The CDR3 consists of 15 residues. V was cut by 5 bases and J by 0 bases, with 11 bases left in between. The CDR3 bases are TGTGCCAGCAGCCCGACTGGGGGTAGCAATCAGCCCCAGCATTTT. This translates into CASSPTGGSNQPQHF.

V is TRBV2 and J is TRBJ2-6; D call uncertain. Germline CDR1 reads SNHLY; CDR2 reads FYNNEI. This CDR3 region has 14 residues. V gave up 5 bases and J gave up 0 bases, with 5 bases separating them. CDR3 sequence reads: CASSSSSGANVLTF. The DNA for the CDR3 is TGTGCCAGCAGTTCGTCCTCTGGGGCCAACGTCCTGACTTTC.

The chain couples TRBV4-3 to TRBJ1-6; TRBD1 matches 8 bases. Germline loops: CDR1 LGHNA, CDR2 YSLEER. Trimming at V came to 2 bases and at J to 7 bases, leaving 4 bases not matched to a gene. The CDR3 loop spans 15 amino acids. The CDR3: CASSQQGARNSPLHF. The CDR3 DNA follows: TGCGCCAGCAGCCAACAGGGGGCAAGGAATTCACCCCTCCACTTT.

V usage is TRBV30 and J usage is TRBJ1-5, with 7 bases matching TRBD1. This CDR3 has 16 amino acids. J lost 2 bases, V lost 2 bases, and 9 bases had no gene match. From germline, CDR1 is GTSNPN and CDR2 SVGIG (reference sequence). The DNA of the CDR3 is TGTGCCTGGAGTATAGCAGGGGGTAACGGCAATCAGCCCCAGCATTTT. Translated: CAWSIAGGNGNQPQHF.

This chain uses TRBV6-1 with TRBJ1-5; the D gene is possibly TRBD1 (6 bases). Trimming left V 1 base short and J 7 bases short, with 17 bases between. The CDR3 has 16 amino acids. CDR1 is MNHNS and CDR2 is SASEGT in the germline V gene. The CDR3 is CASSEVRLEGGQPQHF. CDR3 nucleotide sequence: TGTGCCAGCAGTGAAGTAAGGTTGGAGGGGGGCCAGCCCCAGCATTTT.